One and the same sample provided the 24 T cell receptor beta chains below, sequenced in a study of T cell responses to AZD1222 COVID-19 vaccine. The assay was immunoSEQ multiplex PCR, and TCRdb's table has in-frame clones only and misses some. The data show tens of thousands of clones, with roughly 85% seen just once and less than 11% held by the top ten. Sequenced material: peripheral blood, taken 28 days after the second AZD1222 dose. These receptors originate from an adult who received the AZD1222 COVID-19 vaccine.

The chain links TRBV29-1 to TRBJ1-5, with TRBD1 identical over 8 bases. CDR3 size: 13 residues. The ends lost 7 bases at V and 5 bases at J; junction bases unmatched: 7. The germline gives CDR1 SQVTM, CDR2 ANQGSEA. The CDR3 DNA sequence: TGCAGCGCTCAGGGACAGGTGGATCAGCCCCAGCATTTT. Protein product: CSAQGQVDQPQHF.

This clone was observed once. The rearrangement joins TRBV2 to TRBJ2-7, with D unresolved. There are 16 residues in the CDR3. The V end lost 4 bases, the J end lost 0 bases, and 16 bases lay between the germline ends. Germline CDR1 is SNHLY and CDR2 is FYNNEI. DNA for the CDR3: TGTGCCAGCAGTGTTGGAATAGCCCCCAGCTCCTACGAGCAGTACTTC. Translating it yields CASSVGIAPSSYEQYF.

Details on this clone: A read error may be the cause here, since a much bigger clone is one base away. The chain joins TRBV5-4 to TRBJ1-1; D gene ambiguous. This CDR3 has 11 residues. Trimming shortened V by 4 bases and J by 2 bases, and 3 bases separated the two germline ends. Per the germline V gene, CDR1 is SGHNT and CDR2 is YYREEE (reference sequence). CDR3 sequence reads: CASSINTEAFF. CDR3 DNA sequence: TGTGCCAGCAGCATTAACACTGAAGCTTTCTTT.

In DNA, the CDR3 is TGTGCCAGCAGCGCATTCTCCTATAATTCACCCCTCCACTTT. This codes for CASSAFSYNSPLHF. This chain joins TRBV9 and TRBJ1-6; D not certain. V was pared by 3 bases and J by 0 bases, with 4 bases between. Germline V lookup: CDR1 SGDLS, CDR2 YYNGEE. This CDR3 has 14 residues.

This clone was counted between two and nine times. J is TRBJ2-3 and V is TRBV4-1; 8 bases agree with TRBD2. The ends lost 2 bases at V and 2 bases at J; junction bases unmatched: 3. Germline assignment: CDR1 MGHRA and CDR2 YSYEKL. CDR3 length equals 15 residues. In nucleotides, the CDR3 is TGCGCCAGCAGCCAAAAAGCGGGGGTCACAGATACGCAGTATTTT. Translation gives CASSQKAGVTDTQYF.

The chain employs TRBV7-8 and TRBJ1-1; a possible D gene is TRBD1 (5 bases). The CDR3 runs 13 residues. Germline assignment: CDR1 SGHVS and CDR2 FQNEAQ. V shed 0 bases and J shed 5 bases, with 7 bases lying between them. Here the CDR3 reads CASSLARQTEAFF. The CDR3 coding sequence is TGTGCCAGCAGCTTAGCGAGACAGACTGAAGCTTTCTTT.

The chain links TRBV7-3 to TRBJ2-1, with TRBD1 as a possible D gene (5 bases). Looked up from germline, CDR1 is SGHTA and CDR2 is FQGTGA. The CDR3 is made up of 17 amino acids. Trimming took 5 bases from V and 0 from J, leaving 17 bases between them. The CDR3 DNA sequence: TGTGCCAGCAGCCCAAGTCCAGGGTACATCTCCTACAATGAGCAGTTCTTC. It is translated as CASSPSPGYISYNEQFF.

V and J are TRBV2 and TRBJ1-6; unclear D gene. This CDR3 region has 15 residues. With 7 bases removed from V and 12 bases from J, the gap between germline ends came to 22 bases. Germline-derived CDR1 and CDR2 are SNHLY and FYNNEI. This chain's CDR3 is CASTNPTGFSEPLHF. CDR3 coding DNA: TGTGCCAGCACTAACCCCACCGGGTTTTCGGAACCCCTCCACTTT.

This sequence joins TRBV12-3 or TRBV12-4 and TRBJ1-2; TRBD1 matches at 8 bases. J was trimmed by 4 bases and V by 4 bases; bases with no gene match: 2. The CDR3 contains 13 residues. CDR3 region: CASSSDRVYGYTF. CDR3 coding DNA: TGTGCCAGCAGTTCGGACAGGGTCTATGGCTACACCTTC.

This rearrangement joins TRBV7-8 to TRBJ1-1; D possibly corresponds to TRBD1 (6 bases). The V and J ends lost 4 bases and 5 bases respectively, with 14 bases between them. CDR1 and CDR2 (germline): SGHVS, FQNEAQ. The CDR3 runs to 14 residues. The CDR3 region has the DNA TGTGCCAGCAGCTCACCTAACAGGGTTACTGAAGCTTTCTTT. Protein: CASSSPNRVTEAFF.

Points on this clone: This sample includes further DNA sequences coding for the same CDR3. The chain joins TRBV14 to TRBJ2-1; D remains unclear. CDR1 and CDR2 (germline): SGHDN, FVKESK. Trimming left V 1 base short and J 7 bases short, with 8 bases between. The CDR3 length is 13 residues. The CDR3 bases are TGTGCCAGCAGCCAAGCTATAGGTAATGAGCAGTTCTTC. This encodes CASSQAIGNEQFF.

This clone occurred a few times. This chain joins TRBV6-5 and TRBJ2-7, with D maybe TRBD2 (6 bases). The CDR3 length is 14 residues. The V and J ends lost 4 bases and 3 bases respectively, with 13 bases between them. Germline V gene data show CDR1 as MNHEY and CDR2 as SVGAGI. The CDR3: CASSLQEGLYEQYF. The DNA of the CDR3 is TGTGCCAGCAGTTTACAGGAGGGGCTCTACGAGCAGTACTTC.

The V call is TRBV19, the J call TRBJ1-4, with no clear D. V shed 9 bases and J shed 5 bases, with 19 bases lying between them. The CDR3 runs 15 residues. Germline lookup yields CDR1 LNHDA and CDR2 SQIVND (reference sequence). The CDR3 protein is CASKNPRLLNEKLFF. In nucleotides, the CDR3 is TGTGCCAGCAAAAACCCTCGGCTGCTAAATGAAAAACTGTTTTTT.

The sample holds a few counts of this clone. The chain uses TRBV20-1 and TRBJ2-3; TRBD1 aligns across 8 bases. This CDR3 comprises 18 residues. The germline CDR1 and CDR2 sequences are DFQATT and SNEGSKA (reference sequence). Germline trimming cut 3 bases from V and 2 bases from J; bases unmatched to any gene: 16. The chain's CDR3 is CSASQDRVLSHTTDTQYF. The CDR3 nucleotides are TGCAGTGCTAGTCAGGACAGGGTCCTATCCCACACCACAGATACGCAGTATTTT.

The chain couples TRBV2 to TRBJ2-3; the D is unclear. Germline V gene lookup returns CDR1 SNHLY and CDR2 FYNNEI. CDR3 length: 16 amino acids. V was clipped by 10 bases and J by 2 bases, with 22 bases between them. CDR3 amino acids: CAIEGRKPTTTDTQYF. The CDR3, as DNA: TGTGCCATCGAAGGGCGGAAACCAACCACCACAGATACGCAGTATTTT. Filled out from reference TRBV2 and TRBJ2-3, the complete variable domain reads EPEVTQTPSHQVTQMGQEVILRCVPISNHLYFYWYRQILGQKVEFLVSFYNNEISEKSEIFDDQFSVERPDGSNFTLKIRSTKLEDSAMYFCAIEGRKPTTTDTQYFGPGTRLTVL.

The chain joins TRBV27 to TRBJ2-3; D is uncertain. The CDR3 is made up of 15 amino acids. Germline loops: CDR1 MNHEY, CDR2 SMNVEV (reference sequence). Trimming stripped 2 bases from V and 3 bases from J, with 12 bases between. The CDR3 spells CASSLTVHITDTQYF. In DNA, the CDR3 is TGTGCCAGCAGTTTAACCGTTCATATAACAGATACGCAGTATTTT.

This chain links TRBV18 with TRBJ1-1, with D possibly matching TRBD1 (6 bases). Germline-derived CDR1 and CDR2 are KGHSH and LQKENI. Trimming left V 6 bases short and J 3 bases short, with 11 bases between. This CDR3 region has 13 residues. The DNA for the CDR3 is TGTGCCAGCTCCCAGGGGTTCGACACTGAAGCTTTCTTT. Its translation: CASSQGFDTEAFF.

The CDR3 DNA reads as TGTGCTAGTGGTTTGGTCGGGAGGGATAATGAAAAACTGTTTTTT. It yields the protein CASGLVGRDNEKLFF. The chain has TRBV12-5 and TRBJ1-4; D is ambiguous. Trimming stripped 0 bases from V and 4 bases from J, with 9 bases between. The CDR3 extends over 15 amino acids. CDR1 is LGHNT and CDR2 is FRNRAP in the germline V gene.

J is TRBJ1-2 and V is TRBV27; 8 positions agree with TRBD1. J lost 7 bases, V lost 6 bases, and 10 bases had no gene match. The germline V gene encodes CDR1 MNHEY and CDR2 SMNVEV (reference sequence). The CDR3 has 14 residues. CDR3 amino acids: CASRGTGRLLGYTF. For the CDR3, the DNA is TGTGCCAGCAGAGGGACAGGTCGGTTGCTTGGCTACACCTTC.

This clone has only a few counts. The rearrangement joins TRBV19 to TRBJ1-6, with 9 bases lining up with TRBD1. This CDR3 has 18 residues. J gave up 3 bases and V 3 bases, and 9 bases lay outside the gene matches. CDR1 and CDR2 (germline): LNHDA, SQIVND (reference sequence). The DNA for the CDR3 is TGTGCCAGTAGTATCGGGCCGGGACAGGGCTACTATAATTCACCCCTCCACTTT. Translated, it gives CASSIGPGQGYYNSPLHF.

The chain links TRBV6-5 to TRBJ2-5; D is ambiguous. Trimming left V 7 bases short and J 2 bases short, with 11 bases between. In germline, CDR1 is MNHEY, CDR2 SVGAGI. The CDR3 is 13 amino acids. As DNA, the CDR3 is TGTGCCAGCACTTGGACGCAGCAAGAGACCCAGTACTTC. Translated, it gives CASTWTQQETQYF.

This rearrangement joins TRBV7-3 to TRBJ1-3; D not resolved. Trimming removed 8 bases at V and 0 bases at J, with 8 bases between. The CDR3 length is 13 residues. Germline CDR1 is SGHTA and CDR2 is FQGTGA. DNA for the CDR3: TGTGCCAGCGGGAACCCCTCTGGAAACACCATATATTTT. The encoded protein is CASGNPSGNTIYF.

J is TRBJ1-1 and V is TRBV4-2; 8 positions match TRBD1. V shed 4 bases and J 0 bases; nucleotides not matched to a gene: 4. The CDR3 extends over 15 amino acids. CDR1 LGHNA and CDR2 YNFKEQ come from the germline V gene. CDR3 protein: CASSPRTGLNTEAFF. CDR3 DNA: TGTGCCAGCAGCCCCAGGACAGGGTTGAACACTGAAGCTTTCTTT.

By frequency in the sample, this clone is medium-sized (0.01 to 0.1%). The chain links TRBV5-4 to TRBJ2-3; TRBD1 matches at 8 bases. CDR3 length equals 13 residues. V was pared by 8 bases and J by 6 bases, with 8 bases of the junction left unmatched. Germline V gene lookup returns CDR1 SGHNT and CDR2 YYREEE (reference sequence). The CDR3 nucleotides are TGTGCCAGTACGGACAGGGTTGTGGATACGCAGTATTTT. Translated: CASTDRVVDTQYF.